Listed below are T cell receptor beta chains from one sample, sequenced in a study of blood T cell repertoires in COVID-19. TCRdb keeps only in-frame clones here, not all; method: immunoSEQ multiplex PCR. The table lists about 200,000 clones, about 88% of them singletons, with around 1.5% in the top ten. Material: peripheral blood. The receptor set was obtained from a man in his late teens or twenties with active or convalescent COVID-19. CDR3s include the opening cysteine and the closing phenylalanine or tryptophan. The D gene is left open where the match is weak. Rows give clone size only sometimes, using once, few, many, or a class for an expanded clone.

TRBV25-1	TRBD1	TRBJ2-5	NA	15	CASSELGTGGETQYF	TGTGCCAGCAGTGAACTAGGGACAGGGGGAGAGACCCAGTACTTC
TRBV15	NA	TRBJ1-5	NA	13	CATSRDRREAQHF	TGTGCCACCAGCAGAGATAGGCGGGAGGCCCAGCATTTT
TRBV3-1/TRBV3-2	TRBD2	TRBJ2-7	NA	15	CASSQFLAGGDEQYF	TGTGCCAGCAGCCAGTTTCTAGCGGGAGGGGACGAGCAGTACTTC
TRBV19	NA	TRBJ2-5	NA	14	CASRTSTLGETQYF	TGTGCCAGTAGGACCTCTACTCTAGGTGAGACCCAGTACTTC
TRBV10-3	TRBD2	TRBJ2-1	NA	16	CAISDGPGGSRNEQFF	TGTGCCATCAGTGATGGGCCGGGGGGGAGTCGGAATGAGCAGTTCTTC
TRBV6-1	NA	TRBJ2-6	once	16	CASSETASSGANVLTF	TGTGCCAGCAGTGAGACAGCCAGCTCTGGGGCCAACGTCCTGACTTTC
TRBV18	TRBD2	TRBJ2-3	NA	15	CASSPGLVGTDTQYF	TGTGCCAGCTCCCCGGGACTAGTTGGGACAGATACGCAGTATTTT
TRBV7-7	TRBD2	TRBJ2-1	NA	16	CASSCETSGRVGEQFF	TGTGCTAGCAGTTGCGAGACTAGCGGGAGGGTTGGTGAGCAGTTCTTC
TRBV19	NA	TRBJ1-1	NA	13	CASSIALNTEAFF	TGTGCCAGTAGTATAGCATTGAACACTGAAGCTTTCTTT
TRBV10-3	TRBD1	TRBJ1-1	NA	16	CAITPDRGLGNTEAFF	TGTGCCATCACCCCGGACAGGGGGCTTGGGAACACTGAAGCTTTCTTT
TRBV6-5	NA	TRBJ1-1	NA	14	CASRETVLHTEAFF	TGTGCCAGCAGAGAGACAGTACTCCACACTGAAGCTTTCTTT
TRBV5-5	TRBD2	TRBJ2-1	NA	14	CASSFSSGYNEQFF	TGTGCCAGCAGCTTCTCTAGCGGCTACAATGAGCAGTTCTTC
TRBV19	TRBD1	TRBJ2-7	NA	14	CATRDTGGRREQYF	TGTGCCACTAGGGACACAGGGGGTCGGCGCGAGCAGTACTTC
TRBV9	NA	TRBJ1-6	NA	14	CASSVDGSNSPLHF	TGTGCCAGCAGCGTAGACGGGAGTAATTCACCCCTCCACTTT
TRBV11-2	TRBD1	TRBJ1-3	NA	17	CASSLDVFRGPGNTIYF	TGTGCCAGCAGCTTAGATGTTTTCAGGGGGCCTGGAAACACCATATATTTT
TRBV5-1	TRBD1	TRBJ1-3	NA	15	CASSLPGGSGNTIYF	TGCGCCAGCAGCTTGCCAGGGGGCTCTGGAAACACCATATATTTT
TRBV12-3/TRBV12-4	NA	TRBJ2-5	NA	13	CASSLLVWETQYF	TGTGCCAGCAGTTTACTAGTCTGGGAGACCCAGTACTTC
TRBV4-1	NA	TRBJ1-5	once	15	CASSHSERSNQPQHF	TGCGCCAGCAGCCATAGCGAGAGGAGCAATCAGCCCCAGCATTTT
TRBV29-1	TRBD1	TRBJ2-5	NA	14	CSADLGQGIETQYF	TGCAGCGCCGATCTGGGACAGGGTATAGAGACCCAGTACTTC
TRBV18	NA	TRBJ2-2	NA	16	CASSPRGGSDTGELFF	TGTGCCAGCTCACCACGTGGAGGTTCGGACACCGGGGAGCTGTTTTTT
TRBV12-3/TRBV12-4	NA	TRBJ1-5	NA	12	CASSLADQPQHF	TGTGCCAGCAGTTTAGCCGATCAGCCCCAGCATTTT
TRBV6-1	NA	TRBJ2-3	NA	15	CASRPSGVGTDTQYF	TGTGCCAGCAGACCCTCGGGGGTAGGCACAGATACGCAGTATTTT
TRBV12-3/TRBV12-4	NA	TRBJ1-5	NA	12	CASSLERQPQHF	TGTGCCAGCAGTTTAGAACGGCAGCCCCAGCATTTT
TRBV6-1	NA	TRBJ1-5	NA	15	CASSEGGVIAQPQHF	TGTGCCAGCAGTGAAGGGGGGGTTATCGCTCAGCCCCAGCATTTT
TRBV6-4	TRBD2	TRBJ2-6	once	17	CASSPVGGSTGANVLTF	TGTGCCAGCAGCCCAGTGGGGGGGTCCACTGGGGCCAACGTCCTGACTTTC
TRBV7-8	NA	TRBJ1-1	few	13	CASGPFGDTEAFF	TGTGCCAGCGGCCCTTTCGGGGACACTGAAGCTTTCTTT
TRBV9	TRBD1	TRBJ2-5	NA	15	CASSEGTVQKETQYF	TGTGCCAGCAGCGAAGGGACAGTCCAAAAAGAGACCCAGTACTTC
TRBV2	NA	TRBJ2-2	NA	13	CASSATYTGELFF	TGTGCCAGCAGTGCCACTTACACCGGGGAGCTGTTTTTT
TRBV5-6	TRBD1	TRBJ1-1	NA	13	CASRRDRRTEAFF	TGTGCCAGCAGAAGGGACAGAAGGACTGAAGCTTTCTTT
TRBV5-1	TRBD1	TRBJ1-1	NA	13	CASSLVTGTVAFF	TGCGCCAGCAGCTTGGTGACAGGGACTGTCGCTTTCTTT
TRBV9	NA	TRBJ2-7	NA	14	CASSVDGGGREQYF	TGTGCCAGCAGCGTAGATGGTGGAGGACGCGAGCAGTACTTC
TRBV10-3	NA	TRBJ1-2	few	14	CAISESTARYGYTF	TGTGCCATCAGTGAGTCGACAGCGCGCTATGGCTACACCTTC
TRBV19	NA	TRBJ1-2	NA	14	CASSLGQNNYGYTF	TGTGCCAGTAGTCTCGGACAGAATAACTATGGCTACACCTTC
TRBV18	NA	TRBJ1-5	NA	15	CASSPPPGGDQPQHF	TGTGCCAGCTCACCACCGCCGGGGGGCGATCAGCCCCAGCATTTT
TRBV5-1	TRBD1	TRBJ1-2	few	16	CASSPDRERGNYGYTF	TGCGCCAGCAGCCCGGACAGGGAGAGAGGGAACTATGGCTACACCTTC
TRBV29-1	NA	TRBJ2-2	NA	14	CSVTGTRVDGELFF	TGCAGCGTGACTGGAACCAGGGTAGACGGGGAGCTGTTTTTT
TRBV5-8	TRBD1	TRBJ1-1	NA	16	CASSGGQGALGTEAFF	TGTGCCAGCAGTGGGGGACAGGGGGCTTTGGGCACTGAAGCTTTCTTT
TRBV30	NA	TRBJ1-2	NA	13	CAWRKPPSYGYTF	TGTGCCTGGAGGAAGCCCCCTTCCTATGGCTACACCTTC
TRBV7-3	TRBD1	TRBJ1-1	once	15	CASSLNGGGITEAFF	TGTGCCAGCAGCTTAAATGGAGGGGGCATCACTGAAGCTTTCTTT
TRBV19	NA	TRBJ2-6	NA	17	CASSIGTGSSGANVLTF	TGTGCCAGTAGTATAGGGACGGGAAGCTCTGGGGCCAACGTCCTGACTTTC
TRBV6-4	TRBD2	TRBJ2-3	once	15	CASSEFGLAEDTQYF	TGTGCCAGCAGTGAATTCGGACTAGCTGAAGATACGCAGTATTTT
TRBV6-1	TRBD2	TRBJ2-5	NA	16	CASSEFQRGHQETQYF	TGTGCCAGCAGTGAATTCCAGCGGGGACACCAAGAGACCCAGTACTTC
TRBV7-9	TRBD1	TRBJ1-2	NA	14	CASSLKQGAHGYTF	TGTGCCAGCAGCTTAAAACAGGGGGCACATGGCTACACCTTC
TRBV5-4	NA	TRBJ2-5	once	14	CASSLVREGETQYF	TGTGCCAGCAGCTTGGTCCGGGAAGGGGAGACCCAGTACTTC
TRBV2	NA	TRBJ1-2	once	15	CASSVRTEKNYGYTF	TGTGCCAGCAGTGTTAGGACAGAAAAGAACTATGGCTACACCTTC
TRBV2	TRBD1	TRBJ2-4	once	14	CASSYRDRRDIQYF	TGTGCCAGCAGCTACCGGGACAGGAGAGACATTCAGTACTTC
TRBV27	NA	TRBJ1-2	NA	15	CASSFQQAPNYGYTF	TGTGCCAGCAGTTTTCAACAGGCGCCTAACTATGGCTACACCTTC
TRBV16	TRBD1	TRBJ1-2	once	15	CASSRDRGDFYGYTF	TGTGCCAGCAGCCGCGACAGGGGGGATTTCTATGGCTACACCTTC
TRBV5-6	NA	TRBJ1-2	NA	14	CASSLRGGNYGYTF	TGTGCCAGCAGCTTGCGGGGGGGTAACTATGGCTACACCTTC
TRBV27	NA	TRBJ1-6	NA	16	CASSKLTGSGNSPLHF	TGTGCCAGCAGTAAACTTACAGGGTCAGGGAATTCACCCCTCCACTTT
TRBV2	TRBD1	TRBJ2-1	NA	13	CASTGQGVNEQFF	TGTGCCAGCACCGGGCAGGGGGTCAATGAGCAGTTCTTC
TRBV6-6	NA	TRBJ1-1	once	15	CASSGSHPQDTEAFF	TGTGCCAGCAGTGGGTCACACCCTCAGGACACTGAAGCTTTCTTT
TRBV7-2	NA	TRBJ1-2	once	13	CASSPRTNYGYTF	TGTGCCAGCAGCCCTAGGACTAACTATGGCTACACCTTC
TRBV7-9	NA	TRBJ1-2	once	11	CASSFRDRYTF	TGTGCCAGCAGCTTCAGGGATCGCTACACCTTC
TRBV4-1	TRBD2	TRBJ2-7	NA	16	CASSQGASGGAYEQYF	TGCGCCAGCAGCCAAGGCGCTAGCGGGGGGGCGTACGAGCAGTACTTC
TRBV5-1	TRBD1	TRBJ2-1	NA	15	CASSDRDRGNNEQFF	TGCGCCAGCAGCGATAGGGACAGGGGCAACAATGAGCAGTTCTTC
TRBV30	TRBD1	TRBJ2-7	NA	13	CAWSWTGGYEQYF	TGTGCCTGGAGTTGGACAGGGGGCTACGAGCAGTACTTC
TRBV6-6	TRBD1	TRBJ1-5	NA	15	CASSYSGQGSQPQHF	TGTGCCAGCAGTTACTCGGGACAGGGAAGTCAGCCCCAGCATTTT
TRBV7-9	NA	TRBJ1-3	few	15	CASSSDRISGNTIYF	TGTGCCAGCAGCTCAGACAGGATCTCTGGAAACACCATATATTTT